Reported below is one T cell receptor (beta chain). Only CD45RO-negative cells positively selected for CCR7 counted as naive CD8 cells, so terminally differentiated effector memory CD45RA+ cells were excluded. Data came from immunoSEQ multiplex PCR; TCRdb stores just in-frame clones and leaves some out. In the table there are a few million clones, over 85% of which are singletons. These data are taken from a study of shared clonotypes between healthy human individuals. Background on the study: Used for every donor were three CD4 naive, three CD4 memory, two CD8 naive and one CD8 memory plate.

The CDR3 contains 17 residues. CDR1 is SGHVS, CDR2 FNYEAQ, per germline. V trimming: 0 bases; J trimming: 1 base; junction bases outside the gene matches: 5. The sequence was collected from a man in his late teens or twenties in good health. Some clones in this sample may be carry-over from other donors' samples. Material: naive CD8+ T cells from PBMCs. This chain links TRBV7-6 with TRBJ2-5; 10 bases are a match to TRBD2. The CDR3 is CASSLAGPSGGQETQYF. The CDR3 nucleotides read TGTGCCAGCAGCTTAGCGGGCCCTAGCGGGGGCCAAGAGACCCAGTACTTC.